This T cell receptor (beta chain) was recovered during a study of blood T cell repertoires in COVID-19 (dated by TCRdb to the early 2020s). About the investigation overall: Samples from collaborators originated in the United States, Italy and Spain and spanned both the acute and convalescent phases of COVID-19. Subjects who had been exposed to COVID-19, were actively infected with it, or had recovered from it provided the deeply sampled blood TCRbeta repertoires that made up the dataset. Where available, HLA class I and class II types were obtained from metadata supplied by the sample provider rather than from assay-based typing. The repertoires were made available in a free public database intended to serve as a resource for research on the immune response to SARS-CoV-2. A de-identified subject ID, COVID-19 status, age in years and sex were almost always included in the sample metadata. The prospective study material was composed of cDNA or gDNA derived from T cells, B-cell-depleted T cells, or PBMCs. The samples were drawn from the first 160 participants of the ongoing ImmuneRACE study and from some 1,300 subjects provided by 6 global collaborators.

Results and caveats for the whole study, not just this receptor: The amount of clinical and demographic metadata varied by source and participant and was provided uncurated.

At one collaborating source in Seattle, patients were enrolled during active infection and were followed longitudinally through the course of disease. Each collaborating institution followed its own protocols to collect whole blood in K2EDTA tubes. For TCRbeta analysis, collaborators shipped samples in one of three forms: frozen whole blood, isolated PBMCs, or DNA extracted from either of those sample types. TCRbeta CDR3 regions were amplified from genomic DNA using the immunoSEQ Assay, a bias-controlled multiplex PCR. The paper's processing steps were these. Within the assay, amplification of reference gene primers was used to estimate how many nucleated cells each sample contained. Sequence reads were collapsed and filtered to measure the absolute abundance of every unique TCRbeta CDR3 rearrangement. Productive Simpson clonality was computed per sample as the square root of Simpson's diversity index over productive rearrangements. The immuneACCESS repertoire file appears here via TCRdb, limited to in-frame rearrangements. These files lack a portion of the clones; in checked studies, under half of the deficit traces to unresolved V genes, and the cause of the others is not known. V and J calls and clone size follow that table, whereas D and trimming were derived from the DNA. In all, the sample holds about 360,000 clones, and 80% to 90% of those were seen once. The ten largest clones add up to 7% to 7.5% of the sample.

Concerning this clone itself: Its binding antigen is unknown. Qualities for individual bases were not recorded, and no much larger clone is one base off.

The sample consisted of peripheral blood. This TCR derives from a woman aged 55 to 70 with COVID-19, enrolled during active disease.

Here the CDR3 is given as CASSLGSGVNTEAFF. The DNA sequence is given as TGTGCCAGCAGCTTAGGCTCAGGGGTGAACACTGAAGCTTTCTTT. The receptor chain draws on TRBV11-2 and TRBJ1-1; a tentative D match to TRBD1 spans 6 bases. Looking up the germline V gene yields CDR1 SGHAT and CDR2 FQNNGV. V is pared back by 1 base and J by 0 bases, with 9 bases lying between the germline termini. CDR3 length: 15 amino acids, cysteine to phenylalanine. The kept DNA is CDR3 alone, 45 bases in frame from the first base.